The source of this TCR beta chain is a study of T-cell memory formation after mild COVID-19 (dated by TCRdb to about 2021). Describing the broader study: TCR sequence clusters from the two donors were largely donor specific. In two donors, T-cell clones that expanded and contracted after mild COVID-19 were tracked by sequencing TCRalpha and TCRbeta repertoires over time. The cohort comprised two young, previously healthy adult volunteers, one female and one male. Overall results and qualifications from the work: From day 15 to 85, contracting clones showed balanced CD4/CD8 phenotypes, whereas a second wave of clones that expanded from day 15 to 37 leaned towards CD4+. Some responding clones were found in pre-infection memory, which suggests that pre-existing cross-reactive memory T cells took part in the SARS-CoV-2 response. Contracting CD4+ clones were found mainly in CM and EM memory subsets, while CD8+ clones were enriched in EMRA. The second-wave clones that peaked on day 37 were not confirmed to be SARS-CoV-2 specific. Only a couple of mild cases were covered by the study, and larger cohorts that include severe cases with pre-infection samples were considered necessary.

Comment on this clonotype: This receptor's antigen is unknown. One base away there is no much larger clone; base qualities are not given.

The sequencer was an Illumina NovaSeq 6000. TCRalpha and TCRbeta cDNA libraries were constructed by 5'RACE with constant-segment primers, with sample barcodes and unique molecular identifiers being introduced. Trizol reagent was used to extract RNA from every sample. The libraries were amplified in two PCR steps, and the second step added a second sample barcode and Illumina TruSeq adapters. Libraries were sequenced on an Illumina NovaSeq with 2 x 150 bp paired-end reads. Per the source publication's procedure: Reads were demultiplexed and collapsed into UMI-guided consensus sequences with migec v1.2.7. Using mixcr v2.1.11, the UMI consensuses were aligned to TRA and TRB V and J templates and assembled into clonotypes. A clonotype was counted as expanded or contracted only when both edgeR and NoisET called the clonotype significant, with the noise models trained on biological replicates. edgeR calls used a false discovery rate-adjusted p below 0.01 and a log2 fold-change threshold of 1. PCA with hierarchical clustering of max-normalized trajectories of the 1000 most abundant clonotypes was used as exploratory dynamics analysis. Separately sequenced CD4+ and CD8+ repertoires were used to assign the CD4 or CD8 phenotype of responding clones. The raw public data were reprocessed by TCRdb itself: fastp quality trimming at Q25, MiXCR clonotype calling, in-frame beta chains only. Each CDR3 protein appears once, grouped with its most common genes and DNA. The V and J calls, along with clone size, are taken from TCRdb and not from the paper's own processing. The sample yields hundreds of thousands of distinct CDR3 sequences; about 20% were counted once. In total, the top ten clones hold 9% to 15% of the sample.

The CDR3 measures 17 amino acids from cysteine to phenylalanine. The DNA shown is the 51-base CDR3, in frame from base 1. According to the germline V gene, CDR1 reads SGHRS and CDR2 reads YFSETQ. V is cut back by 3 bases and J by 8 bases, with 15 bases in the junction unmatched. Ficoll-Paque density gradient centrifugation was the method used to isolate PBMCs. The chain is encoded by TRBV5-1 joined to TRBJ2-4, and TRBD1 aligns with 9 junction nucleotides. The origin of this receptor is an adult woman who had mild COVID-19 (a few samples of this study predate the infection). The sample titles of this study are shuffled in the database, so cell type and time point are left out; the donor was told from shared clones. The specimen was PBMCs or a T cell subset sorted from them (not recorded which). The nucleotides read TGCGCCAGCAGCTCTTCCCTCGTGGGACAGGGAGTGGACATTCAGTACTTC. This encodes CASSSSLVGQGVDIQYF.